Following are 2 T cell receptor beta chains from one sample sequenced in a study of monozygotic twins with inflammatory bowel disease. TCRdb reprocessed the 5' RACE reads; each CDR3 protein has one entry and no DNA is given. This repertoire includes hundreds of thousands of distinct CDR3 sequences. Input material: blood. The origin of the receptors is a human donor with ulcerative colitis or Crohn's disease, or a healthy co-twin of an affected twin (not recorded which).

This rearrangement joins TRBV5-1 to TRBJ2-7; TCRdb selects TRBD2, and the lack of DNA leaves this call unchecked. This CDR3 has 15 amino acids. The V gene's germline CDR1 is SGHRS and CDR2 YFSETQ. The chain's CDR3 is CASSFASGVSYEQYF.

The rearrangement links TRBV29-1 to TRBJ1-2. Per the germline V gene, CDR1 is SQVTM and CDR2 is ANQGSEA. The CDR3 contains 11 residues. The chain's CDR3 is CSVDSQEGYTF.